This T cell receptor (beta chain) was documented in a study of T-cell reconstitution after alpha-beta-depleted transplantation in children listed by TCRdb under 2016. With respect to the entire study: Using TCR repertoire profiling, the study followed T-cell immune reconstitution in a quantitative way in children after TCRalphabeta/CD19-depleted allogeneic hematopoietic cell transplantation. On the study overall, not on this receptor specifically: Apparently early alphabetaT-cell count recovery about two months after transplant reportedly relied on only several hundred rapidly expanded clones derived from non-depleted graft cells. Over subsequent months, a decline in hyperexpanded clone frequencies was noted, and after one year, T-cell counts and TCRbeta diversity were mostly ascribed to newly produced T cells. In some patients, high TCRbeta diversity at day 60 was attributed to recipient T cells and intrathymic progenitors that had survived conditioning.

Library preparation used PCR. TCRdb shows the sequencer as Illumina HiSeq 2500. Molecular barcoding was employed in the preparation of TCR libraries, with unique molecular identifiers being used to normalize TCRbeta repertoire quantification. The raw public reads went through TCRdb reprocessing: fastp at Q25, MiXCR clone calling, in-frame beta chains kept. Rows matching on CDR3 protein sequence are summarized as one entry with the most common DNA and genes. In all, the sample holds around 300,000 distinct CDR3 sequences, and over 7.5% of those were seen once. The ten most abundant clones make up around 9.8% of the sample. At least ten counts were recorded for this clonotype. Its antigen is not yet known. There are no base qualities to consult, and no much larger clone falls within one base. Interpreted using the paper, the treatment or condition label stands for: allogeneic hematopoietic cell transplantation with graft depleted of TCRalphabeta T cells and CD19 B cells. TCRalphabeta/CD19-depleted allogeneic hematopoietic cell grafts were given to the transplant recipients, all of whom were children.

Including cysteine and phenylalanine, the CDR3 has 14 amino acids. Only the CDR3 region is kept as DNA, spanning 42 bases read in frame from base 1. The V end gives up 4 bases and the J end 7 bases, leaving 2 bases in the junction not matched to a gene. The germline V gene encodes CDR1 LGHDT and CDR2 YNNKEL (reference sequence). The receptor chain draws on TRBV3-1 and TRBJ1-6, with 9 bases aligning to TRBD1. The receptor was derived from a female patient aged 2-15 years who had a stem cell transplant for Fanconi anemia, so the T cells may come from the graft donor. Source: peripheral blood, taken 360 days after TCRalphabeta/CD19-depleted stem cell transplant. The CDR3 corresponds to CASSPGQGNSPLHF. The sequenced DNA: TGTGCCAGCAGCCCCGGACAGGGGAATTCACCCCTCCACTTT.